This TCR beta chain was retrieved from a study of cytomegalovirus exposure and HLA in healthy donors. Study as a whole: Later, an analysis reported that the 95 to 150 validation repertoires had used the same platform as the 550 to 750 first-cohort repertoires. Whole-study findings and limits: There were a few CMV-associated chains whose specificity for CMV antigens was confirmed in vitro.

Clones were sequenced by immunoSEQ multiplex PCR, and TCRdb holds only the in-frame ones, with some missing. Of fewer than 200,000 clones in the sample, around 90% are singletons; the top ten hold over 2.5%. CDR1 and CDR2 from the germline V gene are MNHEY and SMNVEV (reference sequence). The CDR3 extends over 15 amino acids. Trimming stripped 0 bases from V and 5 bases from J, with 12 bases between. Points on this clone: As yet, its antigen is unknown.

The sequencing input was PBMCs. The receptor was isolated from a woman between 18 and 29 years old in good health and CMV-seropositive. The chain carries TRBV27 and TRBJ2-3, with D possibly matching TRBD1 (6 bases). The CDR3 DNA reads TGTGCCAGCAGTTTATCGGGGACAAGGGGAGATACGCAGTATTTT. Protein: CASSLSGTRGDTQYF.